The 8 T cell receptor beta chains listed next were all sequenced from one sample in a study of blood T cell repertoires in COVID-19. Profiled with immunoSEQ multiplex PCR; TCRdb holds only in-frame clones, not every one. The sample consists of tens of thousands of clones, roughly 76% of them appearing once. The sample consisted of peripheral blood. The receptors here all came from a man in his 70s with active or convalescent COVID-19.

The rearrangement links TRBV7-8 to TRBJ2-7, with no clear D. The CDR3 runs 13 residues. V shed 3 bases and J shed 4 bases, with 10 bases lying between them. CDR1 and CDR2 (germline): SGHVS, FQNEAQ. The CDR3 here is CASSLEQMYEQYF. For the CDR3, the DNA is TGTGCCAGCAGCTTGGAACAGATGTACGAGCAGTACTTC. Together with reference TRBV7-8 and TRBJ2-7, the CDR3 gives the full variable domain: GAGVSQSPRYKVAKRGQDVALRCDPISGHVSLFWYQQALGQGPEFLTYFQNEAQLDKSGLPSDRFFAERPEGSVSTLKIQRTQQEDSAVYLCASSLEQMYEQYFGPGTRLTVT.

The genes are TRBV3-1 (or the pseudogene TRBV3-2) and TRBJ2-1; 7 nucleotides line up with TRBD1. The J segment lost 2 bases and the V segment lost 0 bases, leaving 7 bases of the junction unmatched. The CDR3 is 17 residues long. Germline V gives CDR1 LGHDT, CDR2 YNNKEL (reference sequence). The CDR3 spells CASSQDFGQVTYNEQFF. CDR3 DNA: TGTGCCAGCAGCCAAGATTTCGGACAGGTTACCTACAATGAGCAGTTCTTC.

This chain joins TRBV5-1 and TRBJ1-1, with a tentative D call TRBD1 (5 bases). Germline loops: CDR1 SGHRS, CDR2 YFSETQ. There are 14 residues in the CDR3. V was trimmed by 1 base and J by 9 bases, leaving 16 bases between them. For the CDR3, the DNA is TGCGCCAGCAGCTTGAACTACGAACGGGGGAAAGCTTTCTTT. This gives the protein CASSLNYERGKAFF. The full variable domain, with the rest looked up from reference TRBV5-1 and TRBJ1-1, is KAGVTQTPRYLIKTRGQQVTLSCSPISGHRSVSWYQQTPGQGLQFLFEYFSETQRNKGNFPGRFSGRQFSNSRSEMNVSTLELGDSALYLCASSLNYERGKAFFGQGTRLTVV.

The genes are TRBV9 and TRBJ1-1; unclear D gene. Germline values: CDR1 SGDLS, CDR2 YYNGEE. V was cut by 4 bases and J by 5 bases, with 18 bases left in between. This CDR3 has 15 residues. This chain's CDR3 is CASSSRVGTGTEAFF. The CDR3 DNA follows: TGTGCCAGCAGCTCCAGAGTCGGTACGGGAACTGAAGCTTTCTTT.

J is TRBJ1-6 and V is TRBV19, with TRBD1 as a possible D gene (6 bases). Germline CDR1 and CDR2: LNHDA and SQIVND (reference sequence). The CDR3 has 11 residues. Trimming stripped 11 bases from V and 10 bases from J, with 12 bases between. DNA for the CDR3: TGTGCCCTACAGGGATCCTCACCCCTCCACTTT. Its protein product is CALQGSSPLHF.

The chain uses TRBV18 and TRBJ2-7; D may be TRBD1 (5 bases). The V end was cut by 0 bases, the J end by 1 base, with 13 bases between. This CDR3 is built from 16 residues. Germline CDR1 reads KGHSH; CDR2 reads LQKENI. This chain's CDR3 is CASSPPRDSQSYEQYF. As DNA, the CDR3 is TGTGCCAGCTCACCACCCCGAGACAGCCAATCCTACGAGCAGTACTTC.

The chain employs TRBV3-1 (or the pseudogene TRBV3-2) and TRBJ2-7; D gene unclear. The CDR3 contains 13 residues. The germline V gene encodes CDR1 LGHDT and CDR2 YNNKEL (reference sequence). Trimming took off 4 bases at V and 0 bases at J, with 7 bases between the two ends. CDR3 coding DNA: TGTGCCAGCAGCCGAGGTAACTCCTACGAGCAGTACTTC. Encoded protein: CASSRGNSYEQYF.

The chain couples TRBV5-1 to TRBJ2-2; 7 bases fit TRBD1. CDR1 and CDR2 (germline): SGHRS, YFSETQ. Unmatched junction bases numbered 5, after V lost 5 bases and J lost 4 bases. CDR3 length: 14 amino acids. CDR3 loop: CASSSHRGTGELFF. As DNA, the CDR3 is TGCGCCAGCAGTTCCCACAGGGGCACCGGGGAGCTGTTTTTT.